These 23 T cell receptor beta chains originate from one sample sequenced in a study of blood T cell repertoires in COVID-19. Sequencing used immunoSEQ multiplex PCR; TCRdb keeps in-frame clones, though not all of them. The sample has about 320,000 clones; 65% to 90% are singletons. Sequencing input: peripheral blood. The receptors were sampled from a human donor in a cohort sampled during active COVID-19.

The gene calls are TRBV6-5 and TRBJ1-3; no firm D call. This CDR3 is 14 amino acids long. Between the trimmed V and J ends, which lost 8 bases and 4 bases, there was a span of 15 bases. CDR1 is MNHEY, CDR2 SVGAGI, per germline. CDR3 DNA sequence: TGTGCCAGCGAAACCGGGGTATCCGGAAACACCATATATTTT. Its protein product is CASETGVSGNTIYF.

This rearrangement joins TRBV15 to TRBJ1-2; D gene unclear. The CDR3 loop spans 13 amino acids. Germline V CDR1 and CDR2: LNHNV, YYDKDF (reference sequence). Trimming removed 2 bases from V and 7 bases from J, with 11 bases in between. The CDR3 region is CATSRNAPSGYTF. The DNA for the CDR3 is TGTGCCACCAGCAGAAACGCCCCCAGTGGCTACACCTTC. Full variable domain (outside the CDR3, taken from reference TRBV15 and TRBJ1-2): DAMVIQNPRYQVTQFGKPVTLSCSQTLNHNVMYWYQQKSSQAPKLLFHYYDKDFNNEADTPDNFQSRRPNTSFCFLDIRSPGLGDTAMYLCATSRNAPSGYTFGSGTRLTVV.

The rearrangement joins TRBV7-9 to TRBJ1-3; perhaps TRBD1 as D (6 bases). Per the germline V gene, CDR1 is SEHNR and CDR2 is FQNEAQ (reference sequence). This CDR3 has 16 amino acids. The V end was cut by 5 bases, the J end by 7 bases, with 21 bases between. CDR3 DNA: TGTGCCAGCAGCCTCCGGGACACTCAAATGGGGAACACCATATATTTT. Translation: CASSLRDTQMGNTIYF. Drawing the rest from reference TRBV7-9 and TRBJ1-3, the complete variable domain is DTGVSQNPRHKITKRGQNVTFRCDPISEHNRLYWYRQTLGQGPEFLTYFQNEAQLEKSRLLSDRFSAERPKGSFSTLEIQRTEQGDSAMYLCASSLRDTQMGNTIYFGEGSWLTVV.

V and J are TRBV30 and TRBJ1-1; weak D call: TRBD1 (6 bases). V was cut by 3 bases and J by 1 base, with 12 bases left in between. This CDR3 has 14 amino acids. Germline assignment: CDR1 GTSNPN and CDR2 SVGIG (reference sequence). The CDR3 region is CAWRSGVANTEAFF. The CDR3 DNA is TGTGCCTGGAGGTCAGGGGTGGCGAACACTGAAGCTTTCTTT.

The chain couples TRBV11-3 to TRBJ2-1; 8 bases fit TRBD2. Germline V CDR1 and CDR2: SGHNT, YENEEA. V lost 2 bases to trimming and J lost 0 bases; unmatched junction nucleotides: 6. This CDR3 has 17 amino acids. The CDR3 DNA reads as TGTGCCAGCAGCTTATCAAGCGGGGGTCCCTCCTACAATGAGCAGTTCTTC. Translating gives CASSLSSGGPSYNEQFF.

The rearrangement uses TRBV5-1 and TRBJ1-6; a possible D gene is TRBD1 (6 bases). Trimming shortened V by 2 bases and J by 2 bases, and 8 bases separated the two germline ends. This CDR3 comprises 15 residues. In germline, CDR1 is SGHRS, CDR2 YFSETQ. The CDR3, as DNA: TGCGCCAGCAGCTTACAGGGCCCCTATAATTCACCCCTCCACTTT. It translates to CASSLQGPYNSPLHF.

The chain couples TRBV5-1 to TRBJ1-1; D uncertain. The CDR3 totals 13 residues. The V end lost 0 bases, the J end lost 5 bases, and 8 bases lay between the germline ends. In germline, CDR1 is SGHRS, CDR2 YFSETQ. CDR3: CASSLEPETEAFF. As DNA, the CDR3 is TGCGCCAGCAGCTTGGAACCGGAGACTGAAGCTTTCTTT.

The chain employs TRBV14 and TRBJ1-5, with 8 positions matching TRBD1. CDR1 is SGHDN and CDR2 is FVKESK in the germline V gene. The CDR3 runs to 15 residues. J gave up 5 bases and V 1 base, and 4 bases lay outside the gene matches. This chain's CDR3 is CASSQGTGFDQPQHF. The CDR3 DNA reads as TGTGCCAGCAGCCAAGGGACAGGGTTCGATCAGCCCCAGCATTTT.

The chain has TRBV5-1 and TRBJ2-7; D perhaps matches TRBD2 (5 bases). There are 15 residues in the CDR3. V dropped 4 bases and J dropped 0 bases, with 14 bases sitting between them. CDR1 SGHRS and CDR2 YFSETQ come from the germline V gene. The CDR3, as DNA: TGCGCCAGCAGCGTCGGACTGGGGAGCTCCTACGAGCAGTACTTC. Amino acids: CASSVGLGSSYEQYF. The variable domain in full, with the rest retrieved from reference TRBV5-1 and TRBJ2-7, is KAGVTQTPRYLIKTRGQQVTLSCSPISGHRSVSWYQQTPGQGLQFLFEYFSETQRNKGNFPGRFSGRQFSNSRSEMNVSTLELGDSALYLCASSVGLGSSYEQYFGPGTRLTVT.

The chain employs TRBV5-5 and TRBJ1-3; possibly TRBD1 for D (5 bases). The V gene lost 5 bases and the J gene lost 1 base, with 19 bases spanning the gap. The CDR3 extends over 17 amino acids. Per germline, CDR1 SGHKS and CDR2 YYEKEE (reference sequence). CDR3 protein: CASSIDSGAGSGNTIYF. The DNA for the CDR3 is TGTGCCAGCAGTATCGACAGTGGCGCAGGATCTGGAAACACCATATATTTT.

V is TRBV20-1 and J is TRBJ1-2; weak D call: TRBD1 (5 bases). This CDR3 contains 11 residues. CDR1 DFQATT and CDR2 SNEGSKA come from the germline V gene (reference sequence). V was cut by 0 bases and J by 11 bases, with 10 bases left in between. The CDR3 bases are TGCAGTGCTAGAGAGGGGCCGTTTTACACCTTC. It specifies CSAREGPFYTF.

The rearrangement links TRBV4-1 to TRBJ2-4; 8 nucleotides line up with TRBD1. Germline V lookup: CDR1 MGHRA, CDR2 YSYEKL. The V segment lost 1 base and the J segment 7 bases; nucleotides outside the gene matches: 0. The CDR3 has 13 residues. DNA for the CDR3: TGCGCCAGCAGCCAAGGACAGGGGAACATTCAGTACTTC. Amino acids: CASSQGQGNIQYF.

Ten or more counts support this clone. This chain uses TRBV7-3 with TRBJ1-2, with 12 bases identical to TRBD1. Germline V gene lookup returns CDR1 SGHTA and CDR2 FQGTGA. Trimming removed 5 bases from V and 8 bases from J; junction bases left unmatched: 12. This CDR3 spans 16 amino acids. For the CDR3, the DNA is TGTGCCAGCAGCGGTCCCGAGGGACAGGGGGCGAAGGGCTACACCTTC. This codes for CASSGPEGQGAKGYTF.

The J gene is TRBJ1-5, the V gene TRBV6-5; 9 nucleotides match TRBD1. With V trimmed by 6 bases and J by 7 bases, 4 bases remained unmatched. The germline V gene encodes CDR1 MNHEY and CDR2 SVGAGI. The CDR3 has 13 amino acids. CDR3 residues: CASRQGAEQPQHF. In DNA form, the CDR3 reads TGTGCCAGCAGACAGGGGGCAGAACAGCCCCAGCATTTT.

The chain has TRBV24-1 and TRBJ2-2, with D possibly being TRBD1 (6 bases). CDR3 size: 13 residues. Germline V gives CDR1 KGHDR, CDR2 SFDVKD. Deletions cut 10 bases from V and 7 bases from J, with 15 bases between. The CDR3 nucleotides are TGTGCCACGACAGCAGGGGTTGACGGGGAGCTGTTTTTT. Amino acid sequence: CATTAGVDGELFF.

This chain connects TRBV3-1 (or the pseudogene TRBV3-2) to TRBJ2-7, with 11 bases identical to TRBD2. The CDR3 totals 15 residues. V dropped 5 bases and J dropped 3; count of bases not matched to a gene: 6. Per germline, CDR1 LGHDT and CDR2 YNNKEL (reference sequence). CDR3 residues: CASSSRLAGSYEQYF. The CDR3 region has the DNA TGTGCCAGCAGCTCAAGACTAGCGGGGAGCTACGAGCAGTACTTC.

The chain is built from TRBV7-2 and TRBJ1-1; no clear D gene. CDR1 is SGHTA, CDR2 FQGNSA, per germline. The CDR3 has 14 amino acids. Trimming left V 5 bases short and J 6 bases short, with 16 bases between. The CDR3 reads CASSPDSGSPEAFF. DNA for the CDR3: TGTGCCAGCAGCCCTGATTCGGGGTCGCCTGAAGCTTTCTTT. The full variable domain, completed using reference TRBV7-2 and TRBJ1-1, is GAGVSQSPSNKVTEKGKDVELRCDPISGHTALYWYRQSLGQGLEFLIYFQGNSAPDKSGLPSDRFSAERTGGSVSTLTIQRTQQEDSAVYLCASSPDSGSPEAFFGQGTRLTVV.

The chain joins TRBV15 to TRBJ1-4; 7 bases fit TRBD1. From germline, CDR1 is LNHNV and CDR2 YYDKDF (reference sequence). The CDR3 runs 13 residues. V gave up 6 bases and J gave up 8 bases; unmatched junction bases: 6. The CDR3 loop reads CATRGTAGEKLFF. The CDR3 DNA sequence: TGTGCCACCAGAGGGACAGCCGGCGAAAAACTGTTTTTT. Supplemented by reference TRBV15 and TRBJ1-4, the full variable domain reads DAMVIQNPRYQVTQFGKPVTLSCSQTLNHNVMYWYQQKSSQAPKLLFHYYDKDFNNEADTPDNFQSRRPNTSFCFLDIRSPGLGDTAMYLCATRGTAGEKLFFGSGTQLSVL.

The rearrangement uses TRBV23-1 and TRBJ2-2; tentative D call: TRBD1 (6 bases). TRBV23-1 is placed among ORFs of uncertain function. This CDR3 region has 16 residues. V was shortened by 3 bases and J by 5 bases, with 16 bases between the two germline ends. The CDR3 nucleotides are TGCGCCAGCAGTCAGAGAACAGGGCGTAGAACCGGGGAGCTGTTTTTT. Its protein is CASSQRTGRRTGELFF.

The chain employs TRBV18 and TRBJ1-2; D call uncertain. The length of the CDR3 is 15 residues. Germline lookup yields CDR1 KGHSH and CDR2 LQKENI. The V gene lost 3 bases and the J gene lost 8 bases, with 19 bases spanning the gap. As DNA, the CDR3 is TGTGCCAGCTCACCGTACCGGGCGGGGTTGGAGGGCTACACCTTC. It specifies CASSPYRAGLEGYTF.

V is TRBV29-1 and J is TRBJ1-4, with TRBD1 identical over 7 bases. The CDR3 is 12 amino acids. V shed 6 bases and J 6 bases; nucleotides not matched to a gene: 4. Germline V lookup: CDR1 SQVTM, CDR2 ANQGSEA. The CDR3 DNA reads TGCAGCGTGTACGGGACAGATGAAAAACTGTTTTTT. Translated: CSVYGTDEKLFF.

A few counts support this clone. This chain uses TRBV2 with TRBJ1-5; 7 bases match TRBD1. The V and J ends lost 4 bases and 3 bases, in that order; junction bases with no gene match: 6. CDR1 and CDR2 (germline): SNHLY, FYNNEI. The CDR3 is made up of 15 amino acids. CDR3 in amino acids: CASSVAGGINQPQHF. In DNA form, the CDR3 reads TGTGCCAGCAGTGTTGCAGGGGGGATCAATCAGCCCCAGCATTTT.

This clone was detected once. The V call is TRBV7-9, the J call TRBJ2-3; D remains unclear. Germline-derived CDR1 and CDR2 are SEHNR and FQNEAQ (reference sequence). V lost 4 bases to trimming and J lost 2 bases, with 13 bases between them. The CDR3 spans 15 residues. CDR3 residues: CASSSPSRNTDTQYF. The CDR3 coding sequence is TGTGCCAGCAGCTCACCCTCGAGGAACACAGATACGCAGTATTTT.